Here is one T cell receptor (beta chain) with its context. This specimen belongs to a study of blood T cell repertoires in COVID-19. Germline loops: CDR1 LNHDA, CDR2 SQIVND (reference sequence). This CDR3 is built from 14 residues. The J segment lost 4 bases and the V segment lost 4 bases, leaving 4 bases of the junction unmatched. TCRdb's copy holds only in-frame clones and misses some; the assay was immunoSEQ multiplex PCR. Here the sample spans just over 40,000 clones, 70% to 85% being singletons. The rearrangement links TRBV19 to TRBJ1-5, with 7 bases lining up with TRBD1. Material for sequencing was peripheral blood. This TCR derives from a woman aged 60-70 years with acute or convalescent COVID-19. The CDR3 coding sequence is TGTGCCAGTAGTAGGGACAGCATTAATCAGCCCCAGCATTTT. This sequence encodes CASSRDSINQPQHF. Looking up the rest from reference TRBV19 and TRBJ1-5 gives the full variable domain: DGGITQSPKYLFRKEGQNVTLSCEQNLNHDAMYWYRQDPGQGLRLIYYSQIVNDFQKGDIAEGYSVSREKKESFPLTVTSAQKNPTAFYLCASSRDSINQPQHFGDGTRLSIL.